The 27 T cell receptor beta chains given below trace back to one sample, sequenced in a study of cytomegalovirus exposure and HLA in healthy donors. Sequenced by immunoSEQ multiplex PCR; TCRdb stores in-frame clones only, minus some. The sample shows tens of thousands of clones, almost 95% of them seen only once. Sequences were obtained from PBMCs. The receptors stem from a young man in good health and CMV-seronegative.

The rearrangement joins TRBV19 to TRBJ2-3; 8 positions agree with TRBD2. J gave up 1 base and V 6 bases, and 0 bases lay outside the gene matches. This CDR3 contains 13 residues. The germline V gene encodes CDR1 LNHDA and CDR2 SQIVND (reference sequence). CDR3 sequence (DNA): TGTGCCAGTAGACTAGCGGGCACAGATACGCAGTATTTT. Amino acid sequence: CASRLAGTDTQYF.

CDR3 in amino acids: CASSAYNRGSEAFF. The CDR3 region has the DNA TGCGCCAGCAGCGCCTACAACAGGGGCTCTGAAGCTTTCTTT. The J gene is TRBJ1-1, the V gene TRBV5-1, with 7 nucleotides matching TRBD1. Trimming at V came to 4 bases and at J to 6 bases, leaving 9 bases not matched to a gene. This CDR3 spans 14 amino acids. The germline gives CDR1 SGHRS, CDR2 YFSETQ.

This rearrangement joins TRBV7-2 to TRBJ2-1; 14 bases fit TRBD2. Germline trimming cut 4 bases from V and 8 bases from J; bases unmatched to any gene: 10. The CDR3 consists of 17 residues. Germline V lookup: CDR1 SGHTA, CDR2 FQGNSA. The CDR3 protein is CASSSERRLAGGDEQFF. Here the CDR3 DNA reads TGTGCCAGCAGCTCCGAGCGTCGACTAGCGGGAGGGGATGAGCAGTTCTTC.

This clone showed up just once. This chain uses TRBV27 with TRBJ2-7; TRBD2 matches at 9 bases. This CDR3 is 16 amino acids long. J was trimmed by 0 bases and V by 5 bases; bases with no gene match: 8. Germline V lookup: CDR1 MNHEY, CDR2 SMNVEV (reference sequence). CDR3: CASSRLAVQSSYEQYF. In DNA form, the CDR3 reads TGTGCCAGCAGTCGACTAGCGGTCCAGAGCTCCTACGAGCAGTACTTC.

The chain recombines TRBV7-3 with TRBJ2-5; 7 bases agree with TRBD2. Looked up from germline, CDR1 is SGHTA and CDR2 is FQGTGA. V was pared by 4 bases and J by 0 bases, with 8 bases of the junction left unmatched. The CDR3 covers 16 residues. Here the CDR3 DNA reads TGTGCCAGCAGCTCGGGACTATATCCCCACCAAGAGACCCAGTACTTC. The encoded protein is CASSSGLYPHQETQYF. The full variable domain, completed using reference TRBV7-3 and TRBJ2-5, is GAGVSQTPSNKVTEKGKYVELRCDPISGHTALYWYRQSLGQGPEFLIYFQGTGAADDSGLPNDRFFAVRPEGSVSTLKIQRTERGDSAVYLCASSSGLYPHQETQYFGPGTRLLVL.

This chain links TRBV7-3 with TRBJ2-7; tentative D call: TRBD2 (6 bases). Germline V gene lookup returns CDR1 SGHTA and CDR2 FQGTGA. CDR3 size: 14 residues. Trimming removed 5 bases from V and 5 bases from J, with 16 bases in between. The CDR3 DNA is TGTGCCAGCAGCCAAGCGGGTGCGAACGACGAGCAGTACTTC. This gives the protein CASSQAGANDEQYF.

This clone was picked up a small number of times. This chain connects TRBV5-4 to TRBJ2-3; D perhaps matches TRBD2 (5 bases). V lost 0 bases and J 4 bases, leaving 12 bases between the germline ends. The CDR3 length is 15 residues. Germline CDR1 reads SGHNT; CDR2 reads YYREEE (reference sequence). CDR3 nucleotides: TGTGCCAGCAGCTTGGAAACTAGTTTTGCAGATACGCAGTATTTT. Translation: CASSLETSFADTQYF.

This chain joins TRBV28 and TRBJ1-5; a weak D match, TRBD1 (5 bases). The CDR3 has 15 residues. The V end lost 6 bases, the J end lost 9 bases, and 21 bases lay between the germline ends. Germline V gene sequence: CDR1 MDHEN, CDR2 SYDVKM. For the CDR3, the DNA is TGTGCCAGCAGCTACGCGGGACCCCCCGGGCGGCCCCAGCATTTT. Protein product: CASSYAGPPGRPQHF.

This chain joins TRBV27 and TRBJ2-3; weak D call: TRBD2 (6 bases). The CDR3 consists of 16 residues. Between the trimmed V and J ends, which lost 2 bases and 2 bases, there was a span of 14 bases. Germline CDR1 is MNHEY and CDR2 is SMNVEV (reference sequence). The CDR3: CASSLRGGIVTDTQYF. CDR3 DNA: TGTGCCAGCAGTTTAAGGGGCGGGATCGTCACAGATACGCAGTATTTT.

This sequence joins TRBV4-1 and TRBJ2-3; TRBD2 matches at 8 bases. The germline V gene has CDR1 MGHRA and CDR2 YSYEKL. V lost 3 bases and J lost 6; bases outside the gene matches: 8. The CDR3 spans 15 residues. CDR3 loop: CASSQAGTSTDTQYF. The CDR3 DNA reads TGCGCCAGCAGCCAGGCCGGGACTAGTACTGATACGCAGTATTTT.

J is TRBJ1-3 and V is TRBV7-9, with TRBD1 as a possible D gene (6 bases). This CDR3 has 16 residues. V was shortened by 6 bases and J by 4 bases, with 19 bases between the two germline ends. The germline V gene encodes CDR1 SEHNR and CDR2 FQNEAQ (reference sequence). CDR3 sequence (DNA): TGTGCCAGCAGGCACTCCGGGGGGCTTGGGGGAAACACCATATATTTT. Translation: CASRHSGGLGGNTIYF.

The chain joins TRBV28 to TRBJ2-5, with 9 bases that match TRBD1. This CDR3 comprises 16 residues. The germline V gene encodes CDR1 MDHEN and CDR2 SYDVKM. V was pared by 1 base and J by 5 bases, with 8 bases of the junction left unmatched. Here the CDR3 DNA reads TGTGCCAGCAGTTTATTCCGGGACAGGGTGGGGGAGACCCAGTACTTC. Translation: CASSLFRDRVGETQYF.

The rearrangement joins TRBV5-1 to TRBJ2-5; TRBD2 matches at 9 bases. Looked up from germline, CDR1 is SGHRS and CDR2 is YFSETQ. This CDR3 has 20 residues. V shed 4 bases, J shed 4 bases, and the junction held 23 bases outside the gene matches. CDR3 sequence (DNA): TGCGCCAGCAGCCAGACAATGCGGGATTCCGGCGGGAGGGTAGGAGAGACCCAGTACTTC. Encoded protein: CASSQTMRDSGGRVGETQYF.

The gene calls are TRBV4-3 and TRBJ2-1; tentatively, D is TRBD1 (7 bases). Germline V lookup: CDR1 LGHNA, CDR2 YSLEER. V lost 3 bases, J lost 4 bases, and 31 bases lay in between. The CDR3 totals 21 residues. DNA for the CDR3: TGCGCCAGCAGCCAGTATAGACAGGGTGGTAGAGTAGCGGCCCGTTACAATGAGCAGTTCTTC. As protein: CASSQYRQGGRVAARYNEQFF.

There are a few counts of this clone. This chain links TRBV2 with TRBJ2-7, with TRBD2 matching over 10 bases. The length of the CDR3 is 15 residues. Germline CDR1 SNHLY, CDR2 FYNNEI. Unmatched junction bases numbered 5, after V lost 2 bases and J lost 4 bases. In DNA, the CDR3 is TGTGCCAGCAGTGAACTAGCGGGAGCGGTGTACGAGCAGTACTTC. Translated, it gives CASSELAGAVYEQYF.

The genes are TRBV9 and TRBJ2-2; TRBD2 matches 10 bases. Germline V gives CDR1 SGDLS, CDR2 YYNGEE. Germline trimming cut 4 bases from V and 3 bases from J; bases unmatched to any gene: 6. The CDR3 has 16 residues. The CDR3 DNA follows: TGTGCCAGCAGCCCTCTAGCGGGAGACTACACCGGGGAGCTGTTTTTT. It encodes CASSPLAGDYTGELFF. Based on the CDR3 plus reference TRBV9 and TRBJ2-2, the full variable domain is DSGVTQTPKHLITATGQRVTLRCSPRSGDLSVYWYQQSLDQGLQFLIQYYNGEERAKGNILERFSAQQFPDLHSELNLSSLELGDSALYFCASSPLAGDYTGELFFGEGSRLTVL.

This clone was recorded only once. V usage is TRBV2 and J usage is TRBJ2-1; 7 nucleotides agree with TRBD2. The germline gives CDR1 SNHLY, CDR2 FYNNEI. V lost 3 bases, J lost 6 bases, and 8 bases stayed unmatched. This CDR3 contains 15 residues. DNA of the CDR3: TGTGCCAGCAGTGATCGCGGGAGCAGGGTCAATGAGCAGTTCTTC. Protein sequence: CASSDRGSRVNEQFF.

The chain employs TRBV6-4 and TRBJ2-2; D call uncertain. V was clipped by 0 bases and J by 4 bases, with 9 bases between them. This CDR3 contains 15 residues. The germline V gene encodes CDR1 MRHNA and CDR2 SNTAGT. This chain's CDR3 is CASSDSSSGTGELFF. CDR3 sequence (DNA): TGTGCCAGCAGTGACTCGAGTTCAGGCACCGGGGAGCTGTTTTTT.

This chain links TRBV6-5 with TRBJ2-1; 10 positions match TRBD2. Germline CDR1 and CDR2: MNHEY and SVGAGI. The CDR3 has 13 residues. The CDR3: CASGLAGVNEQFF. CDR3 bases: TGTGCGAGTGGGCTAGCGGGGGTAAATGAGCAGTTCTTC.

V usage is TRBV11-2 and J usage is TRBJ2-5; a weak D match, TRBD1 (6 bases). CDR1 SGHAT and CDR2 FQNNGV come from the germline V gene. The CDR3 is 15 residues long. Trimming removed 5 bases at V and 0 bases at J, with 13 bases between. The CDR3 is CASSLTDRNQETQYF. CDR3 DNA: TGTGCCAGCAGCCTCACTGACAGGAACCAAGAGACCCAGTACTTC.

This chain links TRBV2 with TRBJ2-7, with a weak D call TRBD1 (6 bases). Germline CDR1 SNHLY, CDR2 FYNNEI. The V end was cut by 0 bases, the J end by 3 bases, with 15 bases between. The CDR3 has 16 residues. The CDR3 region has the DNA TGTGCCAGCAGTGAAGCCGCCACCTCGACAGGCTACGAGCAGTACTTC. This translates into CASSEAATSTGYEQYF.

This clone was picked up a small number of times. The chain employs TRBV6-4 and TRBJ2-3; 11 nucleotides line up with TRBD2. The CDR3 is 15 residues long. The germline CDR1 and CDR2 sequences are MRHNA and SNTAGT. Trimming took 6 bases from V and 4 from J; bases not matched to a gene: 6. In DNA form, the CDR3 reads TGTGCCAGCAGGGGTACTAGCGGGAGCGCAGATACGCAGTATTTT. It is translated as CASRGTSGSADTQYF.

The J gene is TRBJ2-7, the V gene TRBV4-3, with D perhaps TRBD2 (6 bases). V shed 1 base and J shed 5 bases, with 15 bases lying between them. Germline loops: CDR1 LGHNA, CDR2 YSLEER. CDR3 length equals 15 residues. This CDR3 is CASSQGEVLTHEQYF. The CDR3 nucleotides are TGCGCCAGCAGCCAAGGGGAGGTCCTCACCCACGAGCAGTACTTC.

The rearrangement links TRBV11-3 to TRBJ2-2, with a possible D match to TRBD1 (6 bases). The V end was cut by 4 bases, the J end by 3 bases, with 15 bases between. The CDR3 loop spans 16 amino acids. The germline gives CDR1 SGHNT, CDR2 YENEEA. This CDR3 is CASSSQGGADTGELFF. The DNA of the CDR3 is TGTGCCAGCAGCTCCCAAGGGGGAGCGGACACCGGGGAGCTGTTTTTT.

This chain uses TRBV27 with TRBJ1-3; D not resolved. Germline CDR1 is MNHEY and CDR2 is SMNVEV (reference sequence). Trimming left V 2 bases short and J 2 bases short, with 10 bases between. The CDR3 consists of 15 residues. In DNA form, the CDR3 reads TGTGCCAGCAGTTTAGAGGGTCGGCCTGGAAACACCATATATTTT. This sequence encodes CASSLEGRPGNTIYF.

This rearrangement joins TRBV5-1 to TRBJ2-7; 7 nucleotides match TRBD1. After removal of 0 bases from V and 2 bases from J, the junction contained 5 bases not matched to a gene. The CDR3 consists of 15 residues. CDR1 and CDR2 (germline): SGHRS, YFSETQ. CDR3 protein: CASSLETGNTYEQYF. The DNA of the CDR3 is TGCGCCAGCAGCTTGGAGACAGGGAATACCTACGAGCAGTACTTC.

This chain uses TRBV19 with TRBJ1-5; 8 bases line up with TRBD1. V was pared by 7 bases and J by 0 bases, with 11 bases of the junction left unmatched. The CDR3 is made up of 17 amino acids. Germline CDR1 reads LNHDA; CDR2 reads SQIVND (reference sequence). The CDR3 protein is CASTQGTGGNSNQPQHF. The CDR3 DNA reads as TGTGCCAGTACTCAGGGAACAGGGGGAAATAGCAATCAGCCCCAGCATTTT.